These 24 T cell receptor beta chains originate from one sample sequenced in a study of cytomegalovirus exposure and HLA in healthy donors. This table comes from immunoSEQ multiplex PCR, and its TCRdb copy is limited to in-frame clones, with some not included. The data show over 60,000 clones, approximately 95% seen once. Sequencing used PBMCs. Receptors were obtained from a man in his late teens or twenties in good health and CMV-seronegative.

This rearrangement joins TRBV4-2 to TRBJ1-2; no clear D gene. Germline CDR1 reads LGHNA; CDR2 reads YNFKEQ. Trimming shortened V by 3 bases and J by 2 bases, and 10 bases separated the two germline ends. The CDR3 is made up of 14 amino acids. CDR3 protein: CASSQEQSNYGYTF. As DNA, the CDR3 is TGTGCCAGCAGCCAGGAACAGTCCAACTATGGCTACACCTTC.

The V gene is TRBV25-1, the J gene TRBJ1-2; D remains unclear. V was pared by 8 bases and J by 3 bases, with 7 bases between. Germline V lookup: CDR1 MGHDK, CDR2 SYGVNS. The CDR3 is 11 amino acids. In DNA form, the CDR3 reads TGTGCCAGCGCTGAGGACTATGGCTACACCTTC. Its protein is CASAEDYGYTF.

The chain couples TRBV15 to TRBJ1-5; a weak D match, TRBD1 (6 bases). V lost 0 bases and J lost 3, with 9 bases in between. The CDR3 totals 15 residues. From germline, CDR1 is LNHNV and CDR2 YYDKDF (reference sequence). The CDR3 DNA reads TGTGCCACCAGCAGAGAAGGGGGGGCCAATCAGCCCCAGCATTTT. It yields the protein CATSREGGANQPQHF.

V is TRBV18 and J is TRBJ1-3; D may be TRBD1 (6 bases). V lost 6 bases and J lost 0, with 15 bases in between. This CDR3 is 16 amino acids long. Germline loops: CDR1 KGHSH, CDR2 LQKENI. CDR3 bases: TGTGCCAGCTCCTGGGGACAAGGCGCCTCTGGAAACACCATATATTTT. Amino acid sequence: CASSWGQGASGNTIYF.

The chain is built from TRBV30 and TRBJ1-2; unclear D gene. The CDR3 has 13 amino acids. CDR1 GTSNPN and CDR2 SVGIG come from the germline V gene (reference sequence). The V end was cut by 2 bases, the J end by 0 bases, with 7 bases between. CDR3 sequence reads: CAWSPAANYGYTF. The CDR3 DNA follows: TGTGCCTGGAGTCCCGCGGCTAACTATGGCTACACCTTC.

The chain uses TRBV18 and TRBJ1-1; 7 positions agree with TRBD1. The CDR3 extends over 13 amino acids. Germline CDR1 KGHSH, CDR2 LQKENI. With 3 bases clipped from V and 4 bases from J, the junction kept 2 bases outside the gene matches. CDR3 loop: CASSPSGGTEAFF. The DNA for the CDR3 is TGTGCCAGCTCACCCTCAGGGGGCACTGAAGCTTTCTTT.

The rearrangement joins TRBV27 to TRBJ2-1; 12 bases agree with TRBD2. This CDR3 contains 15 residues. CDR1 MNHEY and CDR2 SMNVEV come from the germline V gene (reference sequence). V trimming: 5 bases; J trimming: 6 bases; junction bases outside the gene matches: 5. The CDR3 is CASSPSGGAGNEQFF. The CDR3 region has the DNA TGTGCCAGCAGTCCTAGCGGGGGGGCGGGCAATGAGCAGTTCTTC.

The chain recombines TRBV19 with TRBJ2-7, with D maybe TRBD1 (6 bases). The CDR3 length is 14 residues. V lost 4 bases to trimming and J lost 3 bases, with 13 bases between them. Germline assignment: CDR1 LNHDA and CDR2 SQIVND (reference sequence). The CDR3 protein is CASSTTGTIYEQYF. In DNA, the CDR3 is TGTGCCAGTAGTACAACCGGGACAATCTACGAGCAGTACTTC.

V is TRBV11-3 and J is TRBJ2-7; 7 bases are shared with TRBD1. V shed 0 bases, J shed 2 bases, and the junction held 7 bases outside the gene matches. The V gene's germline CDR1 is SGHNT and CDR2 YENEEA. The CDR3 loop spans 16 amino acids. This chain's CDR3 is CASSLDYGQAPYEQYF. Here the CDR3 DNA reads TGTGCCAGCAGCTTAGACTACGGACAGGCGCCCTACGAGCAGTACTTC.

This clone showed up just once. The chain combines TRBV11-2 with TRBJ1-2; D unclear. V lost 5 bases to trimming and J lost 5 bases, with 12 bases between them. There are 13 residues in the CDR3. CDR1 and CDR2 (germline): SGHAT, FQNNGV. The CDR3 sequence: CASSRAGSYGYTF. CDR3 DNA sequence: TGTGCCAGCAGCCGGGCGGGGAGTTATGGCTACACCTTC.

This clone appeared a single time. This sequence joins TRBV6-6 and TRBJ2-7, with 10 bases matching TRBD2. In germline, CDR1 is MNHNY, CDR2 SVGAGI (reference sequence). This CDR3 region has 15 residues. The J segment lost 2 bases and the V segment lost 2 bases, leaving 3 bases of the junction unmatched. The CDR3 region has the DNA TGTGCCAGCAGTTACAGGCTAGCGGGGGCCTACGAGCAGTACTTC. This gives the protein CASSYRLAGAYEQYF.

The V gene is TRBV30, the J gene TRBJ1-2; TRBD1 might be the D (5 bases). The CDR3 loop spans 12 amino acids. Germline-derived CDR1 and CDR2 are GTSNPN and SVGIG (reference sequence). Trimming cost V 0 bases and J 8 bases, with 10 bases left between them. The CDR3 spells CAWSVWGEGYTF. The DNA of the CDR3 is TGTGCCTGGAGTGTGTGGGGGGAAGGCTACACCTTC.

This chain connects TRBV19 to TRBJ1-6; the D is unclear. V gave up 5 bases and J gave up 0 bases, with 14 bases separating them. CDR3 length: 17 amino acids. Germline V gives CDR1 LNHDA, CDR2 SQIVND (reference sequence). Here the CDR3 reads CASSVDIPISYNSPLHF. The CDR3 DNA reads TGTGCCAGTAGTGTTGACATACCGATCTCCTATAATTCACCCCTCCACTTT.

This chain joins TRBV6-6 and TRBJ1-2; D is ambiguous. The CDR3 spans 11 residues. The germline CDR1 and CDR2 sequences are MNHNY and SVGAGI (reference sequence). V was pared by 8 bases and J by 3 bases, with 7 bases between. DNA for the CDR3: TGTGCCAGCTGGACTCACTATGGCTACACCTTC. Translating gives CASWTHYGYTF.

The CDR3 DNA follows: TGTGCCAGCAGCTTTGGGAGGGAGGATGGCTACACCTTC. Protein sequence: CASSFGREDGYTF. The rearrangement links TRBV7-9 to TRBJ1-2; D is unresolved. The V end was cut by 3 bases, the J end by 6 bases, with 11 bases between. CDR1 is SEHNR, CDR2 FQNEAQ, per germline (reference sequence). This CDR3 contains 13 residues.

This rearrangement joins TRBV7-9 to TRBJ2-7; TRBD1 matches at 8 bases. V shed 2 bases and J 5 bases; nucleotides not matched to a gene: 5. This CDR3 contains 14 residues. Germline CDR1 reads SEHNR; CDR2 reads FQNEAQ (reference sequence). The CDR3 bases are TGTGCCAGCAGCTTAACGCAGGGGGCCCACGAGCAGTACTTC. Translated, it gives CASSLTQGAHEQYF.

V gene TRBV9 combines with J gene TRBJ2-3; D possibly corresponds to TRBD1 (8 bases). V lost 3 bases, J lost 2 bases, and 19 bases lay in between. Germline lookup yields CDR1 SGDLS and CDR2 YYNGEE. The CDR3 spans 17 residues. CDR3 sequence (DNA): TGTGCCAGCAGCGAGGAGGGAGGGGACAGGTCCACAGATACGCAGTATTTT. Encoded protein: CASSEEGGDRSTDTQYF. Using reference TRBV9 and TRBJ2-3 for the parts outside the CDR3, the full variable domain is DSGVTQTPKHLITATGQRVTLRCSPRSGDLSVYWYQQSLDQGLQFLIQYYNGEERAKGNILERFSAQQFPDLHSELNLSSLELGDSALYFCASSEEGGDRSTDTQYFGPGTRLTVL.

The chain has TRBV6-1 and TRBJ1-1; TRBD1 is a possible D gene (6 bases). V was trimmed by 7 bases and J by 7 bases, leaving 10 bases between them. There are 11 residues in the CDR3. CDR1 is MNHNS, CDR2 SASEGT, per germline. Here the CDR3 reads CASTQGIEAFF. The CDR3 nucleotides read TGTGCCAGCACACAGGGAATTGAAGCTTTCTTT.

This chain links TRBV27 with TRBJ1-3, with a weak D call TRBD1 (6 bases). CDR3 length: 14 amino acids. Per the germline V gene, CDR1 is MNHEY and CDR2 is SMNVEV (reference sequence). Trimming shortened V by 5 bases and J by 0 bases, and 8 bases separated the two germline ends. DNA of the CDR3: TGTGCCAGCAGTAAGGGACACTCTGGAAACACCATATATTTT. It codes for CASSKGHSGNTIYF.

The chain uses TRBV7-8 and TRBJ2-7, with D possibly matching TRBD1 (6 bases). The CDR3 loop spans 12 amino acids. The germline gives CDR1 SGHVS, CDR2 FQNEAQ. Trimming took 11 bases from V and 3 from J, leaving 14 bases between them. For the CDR3, the DNA is TGTGCCGGGGGCGGGCCCTACTACGAGCAGTACTTC. Its protein is CAGGGPYYEQYF. Looking up the rest from reference TRBV7-8 and TRBJ2-7 gives the full variable domain: GAGVSQSPRYKVAKRGQDVALRCDPISGHVSLFWYQQALGQGPEFLTYFQNEAQLDKSGLPSDRFFAERPEGSVSTLKIQRTQQEDSAVYLCAGGGPYYEQYFGPGTRLTVT.

This clone appeared a few times. The gene calls are TRBV16 and TRBJ1-2; 8 bases line up with TRBD1. The trim removed 3 bases at V and 8 bases at J, leaving 8 bases unmatched. The germline V gene encodes CDR1 KGHSY and CDR2 FQNENV. CDR3 length: 14 residues. The CDR3 sequence: CASSHPQGARGYTF. CDR3 coding DNA: TGTGCCAGCAGCCACCCCCAGGGGGCCAGAGGCTACACCTTC.

The rearrangement joins TRBV5-1 to TRBJ1-3; D unresolved. V was clipped by 4 bases and J by 4 bases, with 15 bases between them. The CDR3 is 15 residues long. Looked up from germline, CDR1 is SGHRS and CDR2 is YFSETQ. The CDR3 bases are TGCGCCAGCAGCACCTCCGAATTGCGGGGAAACACCATATATTTT. Protein product: CASSTSELRGNTIYF.

This chain links TRBV6-1 with TRBJ2-5; TRBD1 matches 7 bases. Unmatched junction bases numbered 5, after V lost 3 bases and J lost 7 bases. Germline CDR1 MNHNS, CDR2 SASEGT. The CDR3 covers 13 residues. For the CDR3, the DNA is TGTGCCAGCAGTGAGGGACAGCCGGGGACCCAGTACTTC. Translation gives CASSEGQPGTQYF.

The gene calls are TRBV28 and TRBJ1-3; D not resolved. Trimming removed 11 bases from V and 0 bases from J, with 8 bases in between. Germline CDR1 and CDR2: MDHEN and SYDVKM. CDR3 length: 12 amino acids. As DNA, the CDR3 is TGTGCCGTCGCGTCCTCTGGAAACACCATATATTTT. As protein: CAVASSGNTIYF.